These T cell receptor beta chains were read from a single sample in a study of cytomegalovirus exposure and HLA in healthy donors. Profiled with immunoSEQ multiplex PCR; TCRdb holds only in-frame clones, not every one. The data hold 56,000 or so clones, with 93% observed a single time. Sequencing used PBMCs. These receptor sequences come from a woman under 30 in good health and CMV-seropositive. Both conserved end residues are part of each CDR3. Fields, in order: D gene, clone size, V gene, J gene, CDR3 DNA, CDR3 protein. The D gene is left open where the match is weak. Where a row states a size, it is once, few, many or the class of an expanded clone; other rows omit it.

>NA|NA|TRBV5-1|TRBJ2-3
TGCGCCAGCAGCTTGGAAGGCGGGATGGCAGATACGCAGTATTTT
CASSLEGGMADTQYF
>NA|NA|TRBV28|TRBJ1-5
TGTGCCAGCAACAGTCGGCAGCCCCAGCATTTT
CASNSRQPQHF
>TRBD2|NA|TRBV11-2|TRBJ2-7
TGTGCCAGCAGCCTCCTTTGGGGGGGAAACGAGCAGTACTTC
CASSLLWGGNEQYF
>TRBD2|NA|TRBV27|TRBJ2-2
TGTGCCAGCAGCCCACTAGCGGGGGGGCCCGAGGAGCTGTTTTTT
CASSPLAGGPEELFF
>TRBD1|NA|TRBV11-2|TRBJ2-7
TGTGCCAGCAGCTCCCCCTTCCGGGACAGGGGCAACGAGCAGTACTTC
CASSSPFRDRGNEQYF
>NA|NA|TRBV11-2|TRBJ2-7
TGTGCCAGCAGTTGGACGGGGAGCTCCTACGAGCAGTACTTC
CASSWTGSSYEQYF
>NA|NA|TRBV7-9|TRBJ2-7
TGTGCCAGCAGCTTACAGGAATTCTACGAGCAGTACTTC
CASSLQEFYEQYF
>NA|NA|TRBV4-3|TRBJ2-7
TGCGCCAGCAGCCAAGATCGAGGGTTCTCCTACGAGCAGTACTTC
CASSQDRGFSYEQYF
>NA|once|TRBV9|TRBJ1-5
TGTGCCAGCAGCGTAGAGAGGGAAGGACAGCCCCAGCATTTT
CASSVEREGQPQHF
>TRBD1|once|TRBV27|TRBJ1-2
TGTGCCAGCAGGCGAGGGACAGGGCCTTATGGCTACACCTTC
CASRRGTGPYGYTF
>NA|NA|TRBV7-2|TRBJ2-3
TGTGCCAGCAGCTTGGCCACAGGGGGGGTTCCGCAGTATTTT
CASSLATGGVPQYF
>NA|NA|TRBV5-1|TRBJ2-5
TGCGCCAGCAGCTCCCAGGGGTACCAAGAGACCCAGTACTTC
CASSSQGYQETQYF
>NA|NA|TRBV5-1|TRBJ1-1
TGCGCCAGAGGGATAGGTAACAGGGCAAACACTGAAGCTTTCTTT
CARGIGNRANTEAFF
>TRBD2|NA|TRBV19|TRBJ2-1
TGTGCCAGTAGTATTAGAGCGGGGGATAGCAATGAGCAGTTCTTC
CASSIRAGDSNEQFF
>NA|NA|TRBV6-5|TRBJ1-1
TGTGCCAGCAGGGACAGCCGCGCGACGGCTTTCTTT
CASRDSRATAFF
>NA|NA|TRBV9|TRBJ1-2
TGTGCCAGCAGCGTAGCTCAGACTTCTAACTATGGCTACACCTTC
CASSVAQTSNYGYTF
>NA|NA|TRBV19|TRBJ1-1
TGTGCCAGTAGTCCCGTGGACAATAAGGATTTTGAAGCTTTCTTT
CASSPVDNKDFEAFF
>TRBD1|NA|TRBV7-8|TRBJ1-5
TGTGCCAGCAGCTTGCCGGGGACAGGGGTTCCCAATCAGCCCCAGCATTTT
CASSLPGTGVPNQPQHF
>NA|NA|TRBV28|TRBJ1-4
TGTGCCAGCAGCCCCAGGGGACCCACAACTAATGAAAAACTGTTTTTT
CASSPRGPTTNEKLFF
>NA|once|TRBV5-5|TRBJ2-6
TGTGCCAGCAGCCTAAACACCCGAAGGGGCTCTGGGGCCAACGTCCTGACTTTC
CASSLNTRRGSGANVLTF
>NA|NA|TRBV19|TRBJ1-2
TGTGCCAGTAGTATAGCTGCGGGGTATGGCTACACCTTC
CASSIAAGYGYTF
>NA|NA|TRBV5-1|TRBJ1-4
TGCGCCAGCAGCTTTGGGGGGGCGACTAATGAAAAACTGTTTTTT
CASSFGGATNEKLFF
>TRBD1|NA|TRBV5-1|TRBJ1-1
TGCGCCAGCAGTTTAACAGGGGGCAGCGGATCTGAAGCTTTCTTT
CASSLTGGSGSEAFF
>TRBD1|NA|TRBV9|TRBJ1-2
TGTGCCAGCAGCGAGCCAAGGAGGGGACAGGGACCATATGGCTACACCTTC
CASSEPRRGQGPYGYTF
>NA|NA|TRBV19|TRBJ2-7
TGTGCCAGGTCGACGGGACACGGCAGCTCCTACGAGCAGTACTTC
CARSTGHGSSYEQYF
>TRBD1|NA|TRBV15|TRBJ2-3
TGTGCCACCAGCCCCCGGACAGGAATTACGGATACGCAGTATTTT
CATSPRTGITDTQYF
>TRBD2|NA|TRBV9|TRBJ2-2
TGTGCCAGCAGCGTAAAGGAGGGGACTAGCGGGGCCACCGGGGAGCTGTTTTTT
CASSVKEGTSGATGELFF
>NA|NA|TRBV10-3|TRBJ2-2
TGTGCCATCAGTGAGGTTCAGGGGACCAACGGGGAGCTGTTTTTT
CAISEVQGTNGELFF
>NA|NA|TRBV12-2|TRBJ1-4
TGTGCAAGTCGCCCCCGACCGACAGCTCCAGATGAAAAACTGTTTTTT
CASRPRPTAPDEKLFF
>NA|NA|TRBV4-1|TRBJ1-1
TGCGCCAGCAGCCAAGTGGGGCGGGGGCGCGGGGGCACTGAAGCTTTCTTT
CASSQVGRGRGGTEAFF
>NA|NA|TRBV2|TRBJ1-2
TGTGCCAGCAGTAACCAGGTCTCCTATGGCTACACCTTC
CASSNQVSYGYTF
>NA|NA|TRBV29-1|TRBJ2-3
TGCAGCGTTGAGGGGCAGGGGAACACAGATACGCAGTATTTT
CSVEGQGNTDTQYF
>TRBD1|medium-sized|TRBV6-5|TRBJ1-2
TGTGCCAGCAGTTACTCAGATACAGGGGGCAATGGCTACACCTTC
CASSYSDTGGNGYTF
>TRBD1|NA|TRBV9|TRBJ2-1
TGTGCCAGCAGCGTAGGTAAGGGACAGGGTTTCCTCAATGAGCAGTTCTTC
CASSVGKGQGFLNEQFF
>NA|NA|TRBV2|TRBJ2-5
TGTGCCAGCAGTGCGGTTGGTTTGCGGCAAGAGACCCAGTACTTC
CASSAVGLRQETQYF
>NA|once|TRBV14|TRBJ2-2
TGTGCCAGCAGCCAGCAATTGGGAGAGGAGCTGTTTTTT
CASSQQLGEELFF
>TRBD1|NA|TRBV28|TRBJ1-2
TGTGCCAGCAGTCGGAACAGGGGCTATGGCTACACCTTC
CASSRNRGYGYTF
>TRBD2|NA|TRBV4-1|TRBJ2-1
TGCGCCAGCAGCCAAGATCGCGGGACTAGCGGGGTGTCGCGGAATGAGCAGTTCTTC
CASSQDRGTSGVSRNEQFF
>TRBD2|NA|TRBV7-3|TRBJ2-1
TGTGCCAGCAGCTTAAGGGGGCGGACTAGCGGCGCCAATGAGCAGTTCTTC
CASSLRGRTSGANEQFF
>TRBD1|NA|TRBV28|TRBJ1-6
TGTGCCAGCACCTTCAGGGGGGCGGTAATCTGGGGTTCACCCCTCCACTTT
CASTFRGAVIWGSPLHF
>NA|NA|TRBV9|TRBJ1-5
TGTGCCAGCAGCGGACAGAATAGCAATCAGCCCCAGCATTTT
CASSGQNSNQPQHF
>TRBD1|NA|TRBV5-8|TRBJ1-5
TGTGCCAGCAACCGAAAGGAGGGGGCCAATCAGCCCCAGCATTTT
CASNRKEGANQPQHF
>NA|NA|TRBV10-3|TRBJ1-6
TGTGCCATCAGGGTACAGGGAGATAATTCACCCCTCCACTTT
CAIRVQGDNSPLHF
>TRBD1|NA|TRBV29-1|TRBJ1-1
TGCAGCGTTGCCATCGGGACAGGGACTGAAGCTTTCTTT
CSVAIGTGTEAFF